This TCR beta chain was sequenced during a study of vaccination and CD4 T cells after COVID-19. Study summary: A vaccine, either BNT162b2 or mRNA-1273, was given to participants in two doses.

The treatment is: roughly 11-day PBMC culture with coronavirus spike peptide pools or control peptides (ViraFEST assay). According to the study, CD4+ T cells from the unexposed donor were gathered ahead of the COVID-19 pandemic (2011-2018). The assay that was used to sequence DNA from cultured CD4+ T cells was the Oncomine TCR Beta short-read assay. TCRdb re-called the PCR reads with MiXCR, one entry per CDR3 protein. The table has about 9,500 distinct CDR3 sequences, about 44% seen once. Germline V lookup: CDR1 SEHNR, CDR2 FQNEAQ (reference sequence). The CDR3 consists of 12 residues. V lost 6 bases to trimming and J lost 7 bases, with 9 bases between them. Only one count was recorded for this clonotype. The antigen remains unidentified.

Sequencing was performed on CD4+ T cells from blood, cultured in vitro. The chain joins TRBV7-9 to TRBJ2-2; D is uncertain. The receptor was derived from a human donor in good health. CDR3 amino acids: CASSQHYGELFF. CDR3 coding DNA: TGTGCCAGCAGTCAACACTACGGGGAGCTGTTTTTT.